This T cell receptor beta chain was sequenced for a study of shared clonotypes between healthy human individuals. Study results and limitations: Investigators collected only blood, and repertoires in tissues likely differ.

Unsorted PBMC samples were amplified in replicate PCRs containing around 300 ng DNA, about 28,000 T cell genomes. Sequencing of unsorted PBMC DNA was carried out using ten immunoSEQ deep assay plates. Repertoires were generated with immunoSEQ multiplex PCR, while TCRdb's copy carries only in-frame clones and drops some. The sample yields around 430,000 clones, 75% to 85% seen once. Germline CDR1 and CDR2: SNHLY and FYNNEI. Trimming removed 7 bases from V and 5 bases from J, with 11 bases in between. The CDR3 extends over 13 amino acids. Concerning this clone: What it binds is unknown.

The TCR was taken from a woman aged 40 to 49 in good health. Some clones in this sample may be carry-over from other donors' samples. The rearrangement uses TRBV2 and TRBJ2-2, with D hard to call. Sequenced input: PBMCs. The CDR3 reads CASIPDGTGELFF. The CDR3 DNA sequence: TGTGCCAGCATCCCGGACGGGACCGGGGAGCTGTTTTTT.